What follows are 3 T cell receptor beta chains derived from one specimen sequenced in a study of T-cell reconstitution after alpha-beta-depleted transplantation in children. Unique molecular identifiers were incorporated during preparation of the TCRbeta library. MiXCR, applied by TCRdb to the PCR reads, yields one record per CDR3 protein. The sample yields about 230,000 distinct CDR3 sequences, about 9.6% seen once. This material consisted of PBMCs from the stem cell graft donor, taken from the stem cell graft. These receptors all come from a human donor who donated a stem cell graft to a child with SCID.

This clonotype was detected many times. The J gene is TRBJ1-6, the V gene TRBV7-3, with 7 bases identical to TRBD1. The CDR3 length is 15 residues. Looked up from germline, CDR1 is SGHTA and CDR2 is FQGTGA. V lost 4 bases and J lost 10; bases outside the gene matches: 10. The CDR3 DNA follows: TGTGCCAGCAGCTCTAGGACAGGTCCTGGGTCACCCCTCCACTTT. It encodes CASSSRTGPGSPLHF.

At least ten counts were recorded for this clonotype. This chain uses TRBV29-1 with TRBJ2-7; D uncertain. Germline CDR1 is SQVTM and CDR2 is ANQGSEA. The V and J ends lost 7 bases and 3 bases respectively, with 10 bases between them. This CDR3 comprises 11 residues. DNA of the CDR3: TGCAGCGGGGATTGGGGCTACGAGCAGTACTTC. Translating gives CSGDWGYEQYF.

This clonotype came up many times. The V and J genes are TRBV12-3 or TRBV12-4 and TRBJ1-1; 11 bases agree with TRBD1. Trimming cost V 4 bases and J 7 bases; bases outside gene matches: 11. CDR3 length: 16 residues. CDR3: CASSSLPRDRGIEAFF. CDR3 nucleotide sequence: TGTGCCAGCAGTTCCTTACCCCGGGACAGGGGGATTGAAGCTTTCTTT.